The rows below give T cell receptor beta chains drawn from one sample of a study of T cell responses to AZD1222 COVID-19 vaccine. TCRdb's copy holds only in-frame clones and misses some; the assay was immunoSEQ multiplex PCR. Here the sample spans some 87,000 clones, around 90% being singletons. Sequences were derived from peripheral blood, sampled on day 0 of MenACWY control vaccination. These receptors were obtained from an adult in good health. CDR3s include the opening cysteine and the closing phenylalanine or tryptophan. The D gene is left open where the match is weak. Expanded clones get a size class; other rows say once, few or many, or leave the size out.

clone_size: -; d_call: -; cdr3_length: 11; j_call: TRBJ2-5; v_call: TRBV20-1; cdr3_aa: CSARGPSAQYF; cdr3_nt: TGCAGTGCTAGAGGGCCTTCGGCCCAGTACTTC
clone_size: -; d_call: TRBD1; cdr3_length: 16; j_call: TRBJ1-6; v_call: TRBV3-1/TRBV3-2; cdr3_aa: CASSQGTGGVNSPLHF; cdr3_nt: TGTGCCAGCAGCCAGGGGACAGGGGGCGTTAATTCACCCCTCCACTTT
clone_size: -; d_call: TRBD2; cdr3_length: 16; j_call: TRBJ2-3; v_call: TRBV3-1/TRBV3-2; cdr3_aa: CASSQDLAGGAGTQYF; cdr3_nt: TGTGCCAGCAGCCAAGATCTAGCGGGAGGGGCAGGTACGCAGTATTTT
clone_size: -; d_call: TRBD1; cdr3_length: 15; j_call: TRBJ1-4; v_call: TRBV28; cdr3_aa: CASSPGQGWGEKLFF; cdr3_nt: TGTGCCAGCAGTCCCGGACAGGGATGGGGTGAAAAACTGTTTTTT
clone_size: -; d_call: -; cdr3_length: 13; j_call: TRBJ1-2; v_call: TRBV5-1; cdr3_aa: CASASPGDYGYTF; cdr3_nt: TGCGCCAGCGCATCCCCCGGGGACTATGGCTACACCTTC
clone_size: -; d_call: -; cdr3_length: 15; j_call: TRBJ1-4; v_call: TRBV28; cdr3_aa: CASSFSFTGTKKLFF; cdr3_nt: TGTGCCAGCAGTTTCTCCTTTACCGGGACAAAAAAACTGTTTTTT
clone_size: -; d_call: TRBD2; cdr3_length: 17; j_call: TRBJ2-3; v_call: TRBV6-6; cdr3_aa: CASSLLLAESSTDTQYF; cdr3_nt: TGTGCCAGCAGTCTGCTCCTAGCGGAATCTAGCACAGATACGCAGTATTTT
clone_size: once; d_call: TRBD2; cdr3_length: 16; j_call: TRBJ2-3; v_call: TRBV9; cdr3_aa: CASSATSGRGTDTQYF; cdr3_nt: TGTGCCAGCAGCGCAACTAGCGGGAGGGGCACAGATACGCAGTATTTT
clone_size: -; d_call: -; cdr3_length: 12; j_call: TRBJ2-2; v_call: TRBV6-6; cdr3_aa: CASRTRTGELFF; cdr3_nt: TGTGCCAGCAGAACAAGAACCGGGGAGCTGTTTTTT
clone_size: -; d_call: -; cdr3_length: 11; j_call: TRBJ2-2; v_call: TRBV5-1; cdr3_aa: CASSYSGELFF; cdr3_nt: TGCGCCAGCAGCTATAGCGGGGAGCTGTTTTTT
clone_size: few; d_call: -; cdr3_length: 13; j_call: TRBJ2-5; v_call: TRBV6-5; cdr3_aa: CASTVVGGETQYF; cdr3_nt: TGTGCCAGCACCGTTGTGGGAGGAGAGACCCAGTACTTC
clone_size: -; d_call: TRBD2; cdr3_length: 16; j_call: TRBJ2-7; v_call: TRBV11-3; cdr3_aa: CASSLRLAGSSYEQYF; cdr3_nt: TGTGCCAGCAGCTTACGACTAGCGGGGAGCTCCTACGAGCAGTACTTC
clone_size: -; d_call: -; cdr3_length: 14; j_call: TRBJ1-1; v_call: TRBV5-1; cdr3_aa: CASSLEWENTEAFF; cdr3_nt: TGCGCCAGCAGCTTGGAGTGGGAGAACACTGAAGCTTTCTTT
clone_size: -; d_call: -; cdr3_length: 12; j_call: TRBJ1-5; v_call: TRBV19; cdr3_aa: CASQRGNQPQHF; cdr3_nt: TGTGCCAGCCAGCGGGGCAATCAGCCCCAGCATTTT
clone_size: -; d_call: -; cdr3_length: 15; j_call: TRBJ1-5; v_call: TRBV6-5; cdr3_aa: CASGGSRGGNQPQHF; cdr3_nt: TGTGCCAGCGGGGGATCGAGGGGTGGCAATCAGCCCCAGCATTTT
clone_size: -; d_call: TRBD2; cdr3_length: 16; j_call: TRBJ2-7; v_call: TRBV5-6; cdr3_aa: CASSLLGTSGSYEQYF; cdr3_nt: TGTGCCAGCAGCTTGCTGGGGACTAGCGGTTCCTACGAGCAGTACTTC
clone_size: -; d_call: TRBD1; cdr3_length: 15; j_call: TRBJ1-5; v_call: TRBV6-5; cdr3_aa: CASRRQGRSNQPQHF; cdr3_nt: TGTGCCAGCAGAAGACAGGGTAGGAGCAATCAGCCCCAGCATTTT
clone_size: -; d_call: TRBD1; cdr3_length: 14; j_call: TRBJ1-4; v_call: TRBV11-2; cdr3_aa: CASSQGASNEKLFF; cdr3_nt: TGTGCCAGCAGCCAGGGGGCTTCTAATGAAAAACTGTTTTTT
clone_size: -; d_call: -; cdr3_length: 15; j_call: TRBJ2-6; v_call: TRBV28; cdr3_aa: CASSLSVSGANVLTF; cdr3_nt: TGTGCCAGCAGTTTATCTGTCTCTGGGGCCAACGTCCTGACTTTC
clone_size: -; d_call: TRBD1; cdr3_length: 12; j_call: TRBJ2-7; v_call: TRBV28; cdr3_aa: CASRTGAYEQYF; cdr3_nt: TGTGCCAGCAGGACAGGGGCCTACGAGCAGTACTTC
clone_size: -; d_call: -; cdr3_length: 12; j_call: TRBJ1-2; v_call: TRBV25-1; cdr3_aa: CASNGGAGGYTF; cdr3_nt: TGTGCCAGCAATGGGGGGGCCGGGGGCTACACCTTC
clone_size: -; d_call: -; cdr3_length: 12; j_call: TRBJ1-2; v_call: TRBV2; cdr3_aa: CASAGGHYGYTF; cdr3_nt: TGTGCCAGCGCGGGAGGTCACTATGGCTACACCTTC
clone_size: -; d_call: -; cdr3_length: 14; j_call: TRBJ2-7; v_call: TRBV29-1; cdr3_aa: CSVGRGTAEGEQYF; cdr3_nt: TGCAGCGTTGGCCGGGGGACAGCGGAGGGCGAGCAGTACTTC
clone_size: once; d_call: TRBD2; cdr3_length: 14; j_call: TRBJ2-1; v_call: TRBV18; cdr3_aa: CASSPAREGDEQFF; cdr3_nt: TGTGCCAGCTCACCGGCGCGGGAGGGAGATGAGCAGTTCTTC
clone_size: -; d_call: TRBD2; cdr3_length: 15; j_call: TRBJ2-1; v_call: TRBV27; cdr3_aa: CASRGAGVGYNEQFF; cdr3_nt: TGTGCCAGCAGGGGAGCGGGAGTGGGTTACAATGAGCAGTTCTTC
clone_size: -; d_call: TRBD1; cdr3_length: 14; j_call: TRBJ1-1; v_call: TRBV28; cdr3_aa: CASSLDRVVTEAFF; cdr3_nt: TGTGCCAGCAGTTTGGACAGGGTTGTGACTGAAGCTTTCTTT
clone_size: few; d_call: -; cdr3_length: 17; j_call: TRBJ2-2; v_call: TRBV24-1; cdr3_aa: CATSDLQTAPNTGELFF; cdr3_nt: TGTGCCACCAGTGATTTGCAAACCGCGCCGAACACCGGGGAGCTGTTTTTT
clone_size: -; d_call: -; cdr3_length: 13; j_call: TRBJ1-1; v_call: TRBV5-6; cdr3_aa: CASSLAGGGEAFF; cdr3_nt: TGTGCCAGCAGCTTGGCAGGCGGAGGTGAAGCTTTCTTT
clone_size: -; d_call: -; cdr3_length: 12; j_call: TRBJ2-7; v_call: TRBV7-8; cdr3_aa: CASSRGVDEQYF; cdr3_nt: TGTGCCAGCAGTCGAGGGGTAGACGAGCAGTACTTC
clone_size: -; d_call: TRBD1; cdr3_length: 15; j_call: TRBJ2-1; v_call: TRBV19; cdr3_aa: CASSDTGGPYNEQFF; cdr3_nt: TGTGCCAGTAGTGATACAGGGGGACCCTACAATGAGCAGTTCTTC